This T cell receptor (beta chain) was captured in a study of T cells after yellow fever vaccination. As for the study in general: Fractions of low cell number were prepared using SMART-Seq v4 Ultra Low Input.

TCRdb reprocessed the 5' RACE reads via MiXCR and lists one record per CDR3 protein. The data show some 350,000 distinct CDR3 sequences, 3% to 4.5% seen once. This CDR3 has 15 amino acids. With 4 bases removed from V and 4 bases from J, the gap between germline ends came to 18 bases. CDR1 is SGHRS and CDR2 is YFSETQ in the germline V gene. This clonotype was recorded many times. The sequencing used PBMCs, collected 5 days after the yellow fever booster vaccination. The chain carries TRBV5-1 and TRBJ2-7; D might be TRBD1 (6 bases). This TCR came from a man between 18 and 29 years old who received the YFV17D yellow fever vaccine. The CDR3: CASSPGPGHNYEQYV. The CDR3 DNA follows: TGCGCCAGCAGCCCTGGGCCGGGACATAATTACGAGCAGTACGTC.